Here is one TCR beta chain with its context. Antigen unknown. Attachment of unique molecular identifiers to individual cDNA molecules was performed. TCRdb re-called the 5' RACE reads with MiXCR, one entry per CDR3 protein. The sample has 35,000 to 55,000 distinct CDR3 sequences, 11% seen once. The entry originates in a study of early T cells in non-severe SARS-CoV-2 infection. Across the study: Whole-blood bulk RNA, unsorted, was sequenced, and chains were unpaired.

CDR3 length equals 13 residues. V shed 6 bases and J shed 2 bases, with 10 bases lying between them. Per germline, CDR1 MDHEN and CDR2 SYDVKM. Study results and caveats: Lookups in VDJdb leaned toward anti-spike CD8 responses and missed private and CD4 specificities.

The chain recombines TRBV28 with TRBJ1-2; D is ambiguous. Sequenced material: whole blood. The sequence was obtained from an adult who was a healthcare worker with PCR-confirmed SARS-CoV-2 infection or an uninfected control (not recorded which). The CDR3 nucleotides are TGTGCCAGCAGCCTTACAGTGAACTATGGCTACACCTTC. Residues: CASSLTVNYGYTF.